Listed below are T cell receptor beta chains from one sample, sequenced in a study. MiXCR, run by TCRdb on the 5' RACE reads, gives a single entry per CDR3 protein. The sample has 35,000 to 50,000 distinct CDR3 sequences; roughly 21% are singletons. Material for sequencing was Tregs sorted from blood. The receptors come from a female donor with breast cancer. CDR3s leave out the opening cysteine and the closing phenylalanine or tryptophan. The D gene is left open where the match is weak.

d_call j_call v_call cdr3_aa
NA TRBJ2-7 TRBV20-1 SASGEVCGEQY
NA TRBJ1-2 TRBV7-9 ASTSEGIDYGYT
TRBD1 TRBJ2-7 TRBV7-9 ASSLGTGRSYEQY
TRBD2 TRBJ2-7 TRBV6-5 ASSPRGAGGSYEQY
NA TRBJ2-4 TRBV18 ASSPPGADNILY
TRBD1 TRBJ2-2 TRBV4-1 ASSQPGTGVTGELF
TRBD1 TRBJ1-5 TRBV4-1 ASSQPRGDRKNQPQH
NA TRBJ2-1 TRBV3-1 ASSPFYNEQF
NA TRBJ1-1 TRBV2 ASSEVAGDEAF
TRBD1 TRBJ1-2 TRBV7-9 ASSLTGTGGRGYT